This is a list of T cell receptor beta chains from one sample in a study of T-cell reconstitution after alpha-beta-depleted transplantation in children. TCRdb reprocessed the PCR reads with MiXCR, giving one entry per CDR3 protein. The sample has over 25,000 distinct CDR3 sequences, nearly 6.5% seen once. The sequencing used peripheral blood, collected 60 days after TCRalphabeta/CD19-depleted stem cell transplant. The source is a child younger than two who had a stem cell transplant for acute myeloid leukemia, so the T cells may come from the graft donor. The CDR3 runs from the conserved cysteine through the conserved F or W. A D gene is named only where the DNA matches it firmly. Where a row states a size, it is once, few, many or the class of an expanded clone; other rows omit it.

D: NA; J: TRBJ2-1; size: many; V: TRBV12-3/TRBV12-4; length: 12; DNA: TGTGCCAGCAGTTTTGCGAGCAATGAGCAGTTCTTC; CDR3: CASSFASNEQFF
D: TRBD2; J: TRBJ2-7; size: many; V: TRBV20-1; length: 20; DNA: TGCAGTGCTAGAGACACCTTCACGACCGGGACTAGCGGGGGGCGGTACGAGCAGTACTTC; CDR3: CSARDTFTTGTSGGRYEQYF
D: NA; J: TRBJ2-2; size: many; V: TRBV5-1; length: 15; DNA: TGCGCCAGTAGCTTCGGGTCTCCAGGGACCGGGGAGCTGTTTTTT; CDR3: CASSFGSPGTGELFF
D: NA; J: TRBJ2-7; size: many; V: TRBV10-3; length: 14; DNA: TGTGCCATCAGTGGGGGGGGCTACAACTACGAGCAGTACTTC; CDR3: CAISGGGYNYEQYF
D: NA; J: TRBJ2-7; size: many; V: TRBV2; length: 17; DNA: TGTGCCAGCAGTGAGGGGTACTCCGGCGTGGACCTTAGCGAGCAGTACTTC; CDR3: CASSEGYSGVDLSEQYF
D: TRBD1; J: TRBJ2-1; size: many; V: TRBV24-1; length: 16; DNA: TGTGCCACCAGTGGTTTCCGGGACAGGGTTAGCAATGAGCAGTTCTTC; CDR3: CATSGFRDRVSNEQFF
D: NA; J: TRBJ2-5; size: many; V: TRBV5-4; length: 14; DNA: TGTGCCAGCAGCTTGCCTAGCGTCCAAGAGACCCAGTACTTC; CDR3: CASSLPSVQETQYF
D: TRBD2; J: TRBJ2-1; size: many; V: TRBV7-2; length: 15; DNA: TGTGCCAGCAGCCCAATAGCGGGGGTGAACAATGAGCAGTTCTTC; CDR3: CASSPIAGVNNEQFF
D: NA; J: TRBJ2-3; size: NA; V: TRBV4-1; length: 18; DNA: TGCGCCAGCAGCCAAGGGAAGTTCGGGTCCCTGGGCGGAGATACGCAGTATTTT; CDR3: CASSQGKFGSLGGDTQYF
D: TRBD1; J: TRBJ2-7; size: many; V: TRBV28; length: 15; DNA: TGTGCCAGCAGACGGCCGGGACAGGGGGCCTACGAGCAGTACTTC; CDR3: CASRRPGQGAYEQYF
D: NA; J: TRBJ2-2; size: many; V: TRBV29-1; length: 14; DNA: TGCAGCGTTGTAACGGGGGCACGGACCGGGGAGCTGTTTTTT; CDR3: CSVVTGARTGELFF
D: NA; J: TRBJ2-7; size: many; V: TRBV12-3/TRBV12-4; length: 13; DNA: TGTGCCAGCAGTTCGGCTCCAGCCTACGAGCAGTACTTC; CDR3: CASSSAPAYEQYF
D: TRBD1; J: TRBJ1-1; size: many; V: TRBV7-9; length: 16; DNA: TGTGCCAGCAGCCCAGTCCCAACAGGGGCGCAACCTGAAGCTTTCTTT; CDR3: CASSPVPTGAQPEAFF
D: NA; J: TRBJ2-5; size: many; V: TRBV6-5; length: 14; DNA: TGTGCCAGCAGTTACCGACCCAACGGAGAGACCCAGTACTTC; CDR3: CASSYRPNGETQYF